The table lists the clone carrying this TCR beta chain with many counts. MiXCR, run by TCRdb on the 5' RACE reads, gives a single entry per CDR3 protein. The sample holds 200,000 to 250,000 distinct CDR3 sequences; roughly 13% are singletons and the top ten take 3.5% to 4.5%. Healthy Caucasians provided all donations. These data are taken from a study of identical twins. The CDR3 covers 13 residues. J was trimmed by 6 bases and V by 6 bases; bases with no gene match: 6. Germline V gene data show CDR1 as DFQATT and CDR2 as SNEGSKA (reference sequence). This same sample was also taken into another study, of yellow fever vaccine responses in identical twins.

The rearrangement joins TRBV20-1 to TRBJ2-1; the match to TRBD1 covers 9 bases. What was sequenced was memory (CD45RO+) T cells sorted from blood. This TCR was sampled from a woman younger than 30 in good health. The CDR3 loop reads CSAKGQGVNEQFF. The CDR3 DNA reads TGCAGTGCCAAGGGACAGGGTGTCAATGAGCAGTTCTTC.